The entry below gives a single T cell receptor (beta chain) sequence along with its context. This specimen belongs to a study of blood T cell repertoires in COVID-19. For the study at large: Both acute and convalescent COVID-19 samples were obtained from the United States, Italy and Spain. PBMCs, B-cell-depleted T cells, or T cells were the source of the cDNA or gDNA that made up the material.

The CDR3 runs 13 residues. The ends were cut back, 3 bases at V and 8 bases at J, with 12 bases in the middle. Germline lookup yields CDR1 SGHDT and CDR2 YYEEEE. As processed by the authors: Amplification with reference gene primers provided the estimates of nucleated cell counts. TCRdb's table, derived via immunoSEQ multiplex PCR, lists solely in-frame clones and lacks some. That table gives V, J and clone size, and the DNA gave D and trimming. The table lists about 70,000 clones, around 87% of them singletons. Sequencing input: peripheral blood. The TCR was taken from a man between 65 and 85 years old with active COVID-19. This chain links TRBV5-6 with TRBJ1-5; possible D gene TRBD1, 5 bases. The chain's CDR3 is CASSSRAGEPQHF. The CDR3 nucleotides read TGTGCCAGCAGCTCCAGGGCTGGGGAGCCCCAGCATTTT.